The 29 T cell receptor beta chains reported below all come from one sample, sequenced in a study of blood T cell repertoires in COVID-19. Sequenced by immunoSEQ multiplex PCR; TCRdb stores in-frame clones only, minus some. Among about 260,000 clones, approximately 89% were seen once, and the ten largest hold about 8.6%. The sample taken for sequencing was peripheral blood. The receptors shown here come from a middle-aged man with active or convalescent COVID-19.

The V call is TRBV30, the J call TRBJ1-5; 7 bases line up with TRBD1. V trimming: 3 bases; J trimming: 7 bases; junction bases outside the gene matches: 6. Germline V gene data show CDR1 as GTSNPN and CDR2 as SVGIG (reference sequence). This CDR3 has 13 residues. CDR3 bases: TGTGCCTGGAGGAGCAGGGGGAACCAGCCCCAGCATTTT. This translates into CAWRSRGNQPQHF. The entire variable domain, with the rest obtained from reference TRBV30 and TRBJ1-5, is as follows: SQTIHQWPATLVQPVGSPLSLECTVEGTSNPNLYWYRQAAGRGLQLLFYSVGIGQISSEVPQNLSASRPQDRQFILSSKKLLLSDSGFYLCAWRSRGNQPQHFGDGTRLSIL.

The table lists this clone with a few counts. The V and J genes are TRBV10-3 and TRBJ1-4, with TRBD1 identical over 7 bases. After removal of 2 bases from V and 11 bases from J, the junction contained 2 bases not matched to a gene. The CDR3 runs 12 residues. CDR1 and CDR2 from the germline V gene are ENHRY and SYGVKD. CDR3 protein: CAISELRGKLFF. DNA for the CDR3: TGTGCCATCAGTGAGCTCAGGGGGAAACTGTTTTTT.

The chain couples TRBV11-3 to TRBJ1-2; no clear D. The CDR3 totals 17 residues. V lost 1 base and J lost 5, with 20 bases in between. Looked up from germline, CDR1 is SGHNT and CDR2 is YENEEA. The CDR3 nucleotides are TGTGCCAGCAGCTTAGTATCTGGGCCCGAAAGGCTGTATGGCTACACCTTC. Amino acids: CASSLVSGPERLYGYTF.

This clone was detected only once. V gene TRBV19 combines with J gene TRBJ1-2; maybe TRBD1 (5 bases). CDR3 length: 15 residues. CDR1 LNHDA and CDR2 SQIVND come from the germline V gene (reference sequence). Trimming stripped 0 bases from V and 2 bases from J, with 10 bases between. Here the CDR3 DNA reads TGTGCCAGTAGTATAGAGGCGGGGGGAAACTATGGCTACACCTTC. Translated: CASSIEAGGNYGYTF.

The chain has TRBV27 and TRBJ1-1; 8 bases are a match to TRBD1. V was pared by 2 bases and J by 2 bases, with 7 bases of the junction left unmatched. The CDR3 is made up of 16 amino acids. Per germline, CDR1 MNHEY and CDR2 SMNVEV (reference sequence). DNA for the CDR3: TGTGCCAGCAGTTTAGACAGGGGAAGAGGTAACACTGAAGCTTTCTTT. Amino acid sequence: CASSLDRGRGNTEAFF.

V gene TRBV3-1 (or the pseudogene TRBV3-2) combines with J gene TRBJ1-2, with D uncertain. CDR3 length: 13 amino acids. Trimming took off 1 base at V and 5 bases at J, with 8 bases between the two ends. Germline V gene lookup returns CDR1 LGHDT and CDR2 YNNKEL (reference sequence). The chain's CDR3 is CASSQVLPYGYTF. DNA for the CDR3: TGTGCCAGCAGCCAAGTACTACCATATGGCTACACCTTC.

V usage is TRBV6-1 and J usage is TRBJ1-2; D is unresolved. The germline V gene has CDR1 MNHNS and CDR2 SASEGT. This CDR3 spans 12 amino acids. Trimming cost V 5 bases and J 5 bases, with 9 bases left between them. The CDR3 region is CASSLLDYGYTF. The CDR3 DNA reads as TGTGCCAGCAGTTTACTCGATTATGGCTACACCTTC.

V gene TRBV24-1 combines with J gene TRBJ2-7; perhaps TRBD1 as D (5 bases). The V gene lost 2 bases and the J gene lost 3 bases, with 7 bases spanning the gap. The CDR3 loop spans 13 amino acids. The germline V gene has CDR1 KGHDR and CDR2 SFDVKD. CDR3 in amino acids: CATSDSDSYEQYF. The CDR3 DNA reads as TGTGCCACCAGTGATTCCGACAGCTACGAGCAGTACTTC.

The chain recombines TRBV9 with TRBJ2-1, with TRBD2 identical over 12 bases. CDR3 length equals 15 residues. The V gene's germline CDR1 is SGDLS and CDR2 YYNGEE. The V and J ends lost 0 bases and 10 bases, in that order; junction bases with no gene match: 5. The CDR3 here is CASSVEASGRGEQFF. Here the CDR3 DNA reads TGTGCCAGCAGCGTAGAAGCTAGCGGGAGGGGCGAGCAGTTCTTC. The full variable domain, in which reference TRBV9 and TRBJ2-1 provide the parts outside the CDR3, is DSGVTQTPKHLITATGQRVTLRCSPRSGDLSVYWYQQSLDQGLQFLIQYYNGEERAKGNILERFSAQQFPDLHSELNLSSLELGDSALYFCASSVEASGRGEQFFGPGTRLTVL.

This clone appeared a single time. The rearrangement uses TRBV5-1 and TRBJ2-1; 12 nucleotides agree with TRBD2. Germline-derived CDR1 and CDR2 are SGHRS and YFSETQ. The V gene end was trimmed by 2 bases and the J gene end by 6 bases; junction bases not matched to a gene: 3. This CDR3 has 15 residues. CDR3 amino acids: CASSFETSGGNEQFF. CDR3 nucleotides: TGCGCCAGCAGCTTCGAGACTAGCGGGGGCAATGAGCAGTTCTTC. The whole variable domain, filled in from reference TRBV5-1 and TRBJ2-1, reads KAGVTQTPRYLIKTRGQQVTLSCSPISGHRSVSWYQQTPGQGLQFLFEYFSETQRNKGNFPGRFSGRQFSNSRSEMNVSTLELGDSALYLCASSFETSGGNEQFFGPGTRLTVL.

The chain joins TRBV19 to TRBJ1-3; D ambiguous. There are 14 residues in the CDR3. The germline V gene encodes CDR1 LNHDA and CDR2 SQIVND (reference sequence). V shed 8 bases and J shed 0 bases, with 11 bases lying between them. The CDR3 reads CASGQAYSGNTIYF. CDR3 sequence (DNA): TGTGCCAGTGGGCAGGCTTACTCTGGAAACACCATATATTTT.

The CDR3 bases are TGTGCCAGCAGCTTAGCTGGGACAGGACCTAGCACAGATACGCAGTATTTT. It encodes CASSLAGTGPSTDTQYF. The chain recombines TRBV7-9 with TRBJ2-3, with 8 bases matching TRBD1. V gave up 0 bases and J gave up 0 bases; unmatched junction bases: 5. Per the germline V gene, CDR1 is SEHNR and CDR2 is FQNEAQ (reference sequence). The CDR3 contains 17 residues.

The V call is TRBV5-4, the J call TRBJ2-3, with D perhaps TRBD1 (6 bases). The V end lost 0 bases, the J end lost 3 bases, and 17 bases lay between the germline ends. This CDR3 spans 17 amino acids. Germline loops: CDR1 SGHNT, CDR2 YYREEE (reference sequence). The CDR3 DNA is TGTGCCAGCAGCTTGGCTTCCGACAGGCTTCAGACAGATACGCAGTATTTT. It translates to CASSLASDRLQTDTQYF.

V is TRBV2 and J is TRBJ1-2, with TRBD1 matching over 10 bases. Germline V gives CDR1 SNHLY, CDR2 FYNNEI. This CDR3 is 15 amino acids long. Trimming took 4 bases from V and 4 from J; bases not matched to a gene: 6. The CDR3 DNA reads TGTGCCAGCAGTGCCGGACAGGGGGGGAGCTATGGCTACACCTTC. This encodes CASSAGQGGSYGYTF.

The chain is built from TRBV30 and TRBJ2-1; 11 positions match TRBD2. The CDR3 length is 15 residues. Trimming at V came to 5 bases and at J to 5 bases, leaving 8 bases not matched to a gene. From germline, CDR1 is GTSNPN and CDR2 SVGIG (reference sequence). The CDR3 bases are TGTGCCTGGTCCAAAAAGGGACTAGCGGACAATGAGCAGTTCTTC. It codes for CAWSKKGLADNEQFF.

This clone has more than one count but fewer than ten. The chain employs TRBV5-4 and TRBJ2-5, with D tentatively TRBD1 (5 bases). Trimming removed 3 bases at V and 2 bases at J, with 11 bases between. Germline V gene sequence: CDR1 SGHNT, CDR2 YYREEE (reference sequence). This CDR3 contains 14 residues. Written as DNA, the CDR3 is TGTGCCAGCAGCTCTCAAGGGGTTCAAGAGACCCAGTACTTC. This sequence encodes CASSSQGVQETQYF.

The CDR3 DNA reads TGTGCCAGCAGTGAAGGGGGACAGGGTCGTCAGCCCCAGCATTTT. Translation: CASSEGGQGRQPQHF. The chain recombines TRBV2 with TRBJ1-5, with 9 nucleotides matching TRBD1. CDR3 length: 15 residues. V lost 1 base to trimming and J lost 6 bases; unmatched junction nucleotides: 4. Germline V CDR1 and CDR2: SNHLY, FYNNEI. The whole variable domain, filled in from reference TRBV2 and TRBJ1-5, reads EPEVTQTPSHQVTQMGQEVILRCVPISNHLYFYWYRQILGQKVEFLVSFYNNEISEKSEIFDDQFSVERPDGSNFTLKIRSTKLEDSAMYFCASSEGGQGRQPQHFGDGTRLSIL.

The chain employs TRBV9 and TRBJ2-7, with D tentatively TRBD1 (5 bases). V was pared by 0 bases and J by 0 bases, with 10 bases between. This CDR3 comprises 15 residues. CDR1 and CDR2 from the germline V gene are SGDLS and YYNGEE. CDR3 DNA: TGTGCCAGCAGCGTAGGGGCAGGGCTCTCCTACGAGCAGTACTTC. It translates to CASSVGAGLSYEQYF. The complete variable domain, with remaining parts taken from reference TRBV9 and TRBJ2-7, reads DSGVTQTPKHLITATGQRVTLRCSPRSGDLSVYWYQQSLDQGLQFLIQYYNGEERAKGNILERFSAQQFPDLHSELNLSSLELGDSALYFCASSVGAGLSYEQYFGPGTRLTVT.

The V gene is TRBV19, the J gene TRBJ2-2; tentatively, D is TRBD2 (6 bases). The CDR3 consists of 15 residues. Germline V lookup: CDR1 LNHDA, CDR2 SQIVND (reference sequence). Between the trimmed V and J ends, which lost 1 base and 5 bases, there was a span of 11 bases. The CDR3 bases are TGTGCCAGTAGTATAGGGGCCCGGGGGACCGGGGAGCTGTTTTTT. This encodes CASSIGARGTGELFF.

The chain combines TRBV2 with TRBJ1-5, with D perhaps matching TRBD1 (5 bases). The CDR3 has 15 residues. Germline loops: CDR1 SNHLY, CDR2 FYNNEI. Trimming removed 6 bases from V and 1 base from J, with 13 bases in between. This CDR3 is CASRLQEGSNQPQHF. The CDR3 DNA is TGTGCCAGCAGGTTACAGGAGGGCAGCAATCAGCCCCAGCATTTT.

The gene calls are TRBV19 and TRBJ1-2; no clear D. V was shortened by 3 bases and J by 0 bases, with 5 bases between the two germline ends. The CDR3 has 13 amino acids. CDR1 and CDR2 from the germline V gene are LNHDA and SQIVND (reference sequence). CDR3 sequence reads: CASSIRTNYGYTF. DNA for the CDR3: TGTGCCAGTAGTATTAGAACTAACTATGGCTACACCTTC.

The CDR3 reads CASSLSGDRGTFF. CDR3 nucleotide sequence: TGTGCCAGCAGCTTATCAGGGGACAGAGGAACTTTCTTT. The chain combines TRBV7-8 with TRBJ1-1; 7 bases line up with TRBD1. V lost 2 bases and J lost 12; bases outside the gene matches: 9. The CDR3 extends over 13 amino acids. CDR1 and CDR2 (germline): SGHVS, FQNEAQ.

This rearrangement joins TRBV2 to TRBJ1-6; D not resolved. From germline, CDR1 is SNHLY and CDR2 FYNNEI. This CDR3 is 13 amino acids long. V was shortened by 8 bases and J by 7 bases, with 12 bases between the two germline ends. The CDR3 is CASGLEGNSPLHF. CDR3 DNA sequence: TGTGCCAGCGGGTTGGAGGGAAATTCACCCCTCCACTTT.

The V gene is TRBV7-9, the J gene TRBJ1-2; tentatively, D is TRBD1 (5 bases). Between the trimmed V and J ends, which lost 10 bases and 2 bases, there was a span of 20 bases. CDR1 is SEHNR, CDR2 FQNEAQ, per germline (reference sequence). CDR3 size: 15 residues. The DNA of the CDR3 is TGTGCCATTTTGAGATTCAGGGAGGGGAACTATGGCTACACCTTC. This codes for CAILRFREGNYGYTF.

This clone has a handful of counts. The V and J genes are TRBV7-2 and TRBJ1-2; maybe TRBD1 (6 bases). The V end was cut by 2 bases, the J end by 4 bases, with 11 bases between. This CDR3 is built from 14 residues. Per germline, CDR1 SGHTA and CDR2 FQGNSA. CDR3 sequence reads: CASSLNRAAYGYTF. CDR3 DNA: TGTGCCAGCAGCTTAAACAGGGCCGCCTATGGCTACACCTTC.

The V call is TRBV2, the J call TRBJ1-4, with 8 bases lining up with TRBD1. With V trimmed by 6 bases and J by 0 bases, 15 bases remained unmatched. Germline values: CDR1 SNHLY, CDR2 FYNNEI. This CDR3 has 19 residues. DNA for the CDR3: TGTGCCAGCAGCCCTCTCACAGGGGGAACTTCAGCAACTAATGAAAAACTGTTTTTT. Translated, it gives CASSPLTGGTSATNEKLFF.

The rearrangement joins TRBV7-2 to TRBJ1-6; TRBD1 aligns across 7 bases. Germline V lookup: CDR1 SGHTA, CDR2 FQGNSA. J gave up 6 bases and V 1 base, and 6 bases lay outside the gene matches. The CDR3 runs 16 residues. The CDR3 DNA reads TGTGCCAGCAGCTTAGTGTGGGCAGGGGGTAATTCACCCCTCCACTTT. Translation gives CASSLVWAGGNSPLHF.

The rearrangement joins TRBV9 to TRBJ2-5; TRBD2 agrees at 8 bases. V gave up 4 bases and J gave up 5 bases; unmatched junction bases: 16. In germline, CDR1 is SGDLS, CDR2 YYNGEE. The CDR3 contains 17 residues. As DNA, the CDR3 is TGTGCCAGCAGCCCAGCGGGGGTATTGAGGGGAGAGGAGACCCAGTACTTC. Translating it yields CASSPAGVLRGEETQYF.

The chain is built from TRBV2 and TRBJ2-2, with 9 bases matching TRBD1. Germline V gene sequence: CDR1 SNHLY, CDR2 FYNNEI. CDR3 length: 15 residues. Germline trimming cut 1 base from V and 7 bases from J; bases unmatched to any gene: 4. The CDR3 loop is CASSEVQGAGGELFF. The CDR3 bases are TGTGCCAGCAGTGAAGTACAGGGGGCGGGCGGGGAGCTGTTTTTT.